The rows below give T cell receptor beta chains drawn from one sample of a study of cytomegalovirus exposure and HLA in healthy donors. Clones were read by immunoSEQ multiplex PCR, and TCRdb kept only the in-frame ones, dropping some. The table has about 130,000 clones, approximately 61% seen once. The sequenced sample consisted of PBMCs. The source is a human donor in good health. The CDR3 runs from the conserved cysteine through the conserved F or W. Each record gives: J gene, V gene, CDR3 protein.

J gene: TRBJ2-1
V gene: TRBV9
CDR3 protein: CASSAVLAGGVDEQFF

J gene: TRBJ1-1
V gene: TRBV19
CDR3 protein: CASRQGPLNTEAFF

J gene: TRBJ2-3
V gene: TRBV10-2
CDR3 protein: CASSDEGRGTDTQYF

J gene: TRBJ2-1
V gene: TRBV27
CDR3 protein: CASSLSEESSYNEQFF

J gene: TRBJ2-3
V gene: TRBV7-9
CDR3 protein: CASSPYVGGAGDTQYF

J gene: TRBJ2-7
V gene: TRBV7-8
CDR3 protein: CASSPAAGWSYEQYF

J gene: TRBJ1-2
V gene: TRBV2
CDR3 protein: CASSSVRDRGAYGYTF

J gene: TRBJ1-4
V gene: TRBV5-1
CDR3 protein: CASSFIGVPGEKLFF

J gene: TRBJ2-1
V gene: TRBV29-1
CDR3 protein: CSVRTSGLYNEQFF

J gene: TRBJ2-3
V gene: TRBV28
CDR3 protein: CASSSAGTGGLNTQYF

J gene: TRBJ2-3
V gene: TRBV28
CDR3 protein: CASSSDRSTDTQYF

J gene: TRBJ2-7
V gene: TRBV6-6
CDR3 protein: CASSYRGDSSYEQYF

J gene: TRBJ2-3
V gene: TRBV7-2
CDR3 protein: CASSRYATSNGGTDTQYF

J gene: TRBJ2-1
V gene: TRBV6-1
CDR3 protein: CASSEAGASYNEQFF

J gene: TRBJ2-5
V gene: TRBV5-6
CDR3 protein: CASSLEVRETQYF

J gene: TRBJ1-5
V gene: TRBV28
CDR3 protein: CASSFGRWGRENQPQHF

J gene: TRBJ1-1
V gene: TRBV28
CDR3 protein: CASSIRVNTEAFF

J gene: TRBJ1-1
V gene: TRBV28
CDR3 protein: CASRTFRGKGTEAFF

J gene: TRBJ2-1
V gene: TRBV5-1
CDR3 protein: CASSFLAGGNEQFF

J gene: TRBJ2-5
V gene: TRBV7-6
CDR3 protein: CAGERTDQETQYF

J gene: TRBJ2-7
V gene: TRBV13
CDR3 protein: CASSSGLAGGFNEQYF

J gene: TRBJ1-1
V gene: TRBV5-5
CDR3 protein: CASRRGQENTEAFF

J gene: TRBJ1-4
V gene: TRBV4-3
CDR3 protein: CASSQDQGREKLFF

J gene: TRBJ2-6
V gene: TRBV2
CDR3 protein: CASSEFRASSGANVLTF

J gene: TRBJ2-2
V gene: TRBV7-3
CDR3 protein: CASSTPGDTGELFF

J gene: TRBJ2-7
V gene: TRBV21-1
CDR3 protein: CARPPGLVNEQYF

J gene: TRBJ2-7
V gene: TRBV5-1
CDR3 protein: CASSLAYSGTTYEQYF

J gene: TRBJ2-2
V gene: TRBV9
CDR3 protein: CASSVGLAGPTFTGELFF

J gene: TRBJ1-1
V gene: TRBV11-1
CDR3 protein: CASSPRDSHHTEAFF

J gene: TRBJ2-7
V gene: TRBV5-4
CDR3 protein: CASSLAGLVDEQYF

J gene: TRBJ2-7
V gene: TRBV6-6
CDR3 protein: CASSYSIGVEQYF

J gene: TRBJ2-7
V gene: TRBV4-1
CDR3 protein: CASSLSGLAGYEQYF

J gene: TRBJ1-6
V gene: TRBV5-6
CDR3 protein: CASSPRLQGIGYNSPLHF

J gene: TRBJ2-2
V gene: TRBV2
CDR3 protein: CASRRGAGTGELFF

J gene: TRBJ2-1
V gene: TRBV19
CDR3 protein: CASSPQGAHYNEQFF

J gene: TRBJ2-7
V gene: TRBV7-2
CDR3 protein: CASSLPSGSYEQYF

J gene: TRBJ2-7
V gene: TRBV4-1
CDR3 protein: CASSQATRASGTYEQYF

J gene: TRBJ2-7
V gene: TRBV7-9
CDR3 protein: CASSRLGGSYEQYF

J gene: TRBJ2-3
V gene: TRBV27
CDR3 protein: CASSLSQGAFTDTQYF

J gene: TRBJ1-2
V gene: TRBV11-2
CDR3 protein: CASSPRTGGANYGYTF

J gene: TRBJ2-7
V gene: TRBV5-1
CDR3 protein: CASSLEAASYEQYF

J gene: TRBJ1-2
V gene: TRBV2
CDR3 protein: CASSFGQHFYGYTF

J gene: TRBJ1-5
V gene: TRBV5-1
CDR3 protein: CASSMDTNQPQHF

J gene: TRBJ2-3
V gene: TRBV5-6
CDR3 protein: CASSLGQGLAASTDTQYF

J gene: TRBJ2-2
V gene: TRBV5-1
CDR3 protein: CASAPGGVSTGELFF

J gene: TRBJ2-7
V gene: TRBV10-3
CDR3 protein: CAISDRSLAAGYEQYF

J gene: TRBJ2-7
V gene: TRBV7-2
CDR3 protein: CASSNRPGLAGGEQYF

J gene: TRBJ2-4
V gene: TRBV2
CDR3 protein: CASWGNRDFIAKNIQYF

J gene: TRBJ1-1
V gene: TRBV4-3
CDR3 protein: CASSQDLGVVEAFF

J gene: TRBJ2-1
V gene: TRBV19
CDR3 protein: CASSTSGAYNEQFF

J gene: TRBJ1-4
V gene: TRBV5-4
CDR3 protein: CASSLVSQAHGEKLFF

J gene: TRBJ1-5
V gene: TRBV4-3
CDR3 protein: CASSQEAEWAQPQHF

J gene: TRBJ1-4
V gene: TRBV11-2
CDR3 protein: CASSSIIHRGSDEKLFF

J gene: TRBJ1-5
V gene: TRBV19
CDR3 protein: CASTSSSGQAGDQPQHF

J gene: TRBJ2-6
V gene: TRBV28
CDR3 protein: CASTAVRTGANVLTF